This T cell receptor beta chain was profiled in a study of blood T cells in healthy people across ages. The study's findings and limits: Diversity of TCR beta correlated strongly with naive T cell percentage.

Germline loops: CDR1 SGHDT, CDR2 YYEEEE. V was cut by 4 bases and J by 7 bases, with 15 bases left in between. The CDR3 is 14 amino acids. This clonotype was seen only a few times. The antigen is unknown. Primers used in a second PCR of about 6 to 12 cycles were a sample-barcoded 5' primer and a J-beta primer mix. Each sample provided no less than 2.5 million CDR3-containing paired-end reads. MiXCR, run by TCRdb on the 5' RACE reads, gives a single entry per CDR3 protein. The sample holds fewer than 900,000 distinct CDR3 sequences, around 46% seen once. Sequencing used blood. The TCR originated in a woman aged 55-75 years in good health. The V and J genes are TRBV5-6 and TRBJ2-1, with a weak D call TRBD2 (6 bases). CDR3 loop: CASSLRDFVNEQFF. The CDR3 DNA reads TGTGCCAGCAGCCTCCGGGACTTCGTAAATGAGCAGTTCTTC.